The 24 T cell receptor beta chains reported below all come from one sample, sequenced in a study of T cells in Graves' hyperthyroidism and ophthalmopathy. Amplified TCR beta CDR3 regions derived from RNA transcripts. HTBI primers were used for first-round RT-PCR of the TCR CDR3. A single record per CDR3 protein comes from TCRdb applying MiXCR to the multiplex PCR reads. In the table there are about 400,000 distinct CDR3 sequences, less than 15% of which are singletons. Sequenced material: blood. Every receptor here comes from a woman aged 18-29 years with Graves' hyperthyroidism.

The chain has TRBV5-1 and TRBJ1-5, with D maybe TRBD1 (6 bases). V was cut by 0 bases and J by 3 bases, with 10 bases left in between. Looked up from germline, CDR1 is SGHRS and CDR2 is YFSETQ. The CDR3 is 15 amino acids. CDR3 DNA sequence: TGCGCCAGCAGCTTGGATGGACAGCCCAATCAGCCCCAGCATTTT. Translating it yields CASSLDGQPNQPQHF. The whole variable domain, remainder taken from reference TRBV5-1 and TRBJ1-5, is KAGVTQTPRYLIKTRGQQVTLSCSPISGHRSVSWYQQTPGQGLQFLFEYFSETQRNKGNFPGRFSGRQFSNSRSEMNVSTLELGDSALYLCASSLDGQPNQPQHFGDGTRLSIL.

This clonotype was found many times. The chain couples TRBV28 to TRBJ2-2, with D unresolved. Per the germline V gene, CDR1 is MDHEN and CDR2 is SYDVKM. The CDR3 runs to 17 residues. Trimming removed 5 bases at V and 0 bases at J, with 16 bases between. The CDR3 is CASSPLAPPTNTGELFF. CDR3 nucleotide sequence: TGTGCCAGCAGTCCCCTCGCTCCCCCGACGAACACCGGGGAGCTGTTTTTT.

This clonotype was counted ten times or more. The rearrangement uses TRBV5-1 and TRBJ1-2, with 7 positions matching TRBD1. V dropped 5 bases and J dropped 3; count of bases not matched to a gene: 4. CDR1 SGHRS and CDR2 YFSETQ come from the germline V gene. The CDR3 spans 13 residues. In DNA, the CDR3 is TGCGCCAGCAGTGGACAGGTAGACTATGGCTACACCTTC. Translating it yields CASSGQVDYGYTF.

The table lists this clonotype with many counts. The CDR3 DNA follows: TGTGCCAGCAGTTTAGGAATGGGGAACACTGAAGCTTTCTTT. Protein: CASSLGMGNTEAFF. The chain employs TRBV12-3 or TRBV12-4 and TRBJ1-1, with no clear D. There are 14 residues in the CDR3. The ends were cut back, 1 base at V and 1 base at J, with 7 bases in the middle.

At least ten counts were recorded for this clonotype. The chain has TRBV2 and TRBJ2-2; TRBD1 might be the D (5 bases). This CDR3 comprises 14 residues. V was clipped by 7 bases and J by 0 bases, with 9 bases between them. Germline CDR1 reads SNHLY; CDR2 reads FYNNEI. This CDR3 reads CASKGNANTGELFF. In DNA form, the CDR3 reads TGTGCCAGCAAGGGGAACGCGAACACCGGGGAGCTGTTTTTT.

This clonotype was recorded at least ten times. V usage is TRBV27 and J usage is TRBJ2-1, with TRBD2 matching over 8 bases. After removal of 5 bases from V and 4 bases from J, the junction contained 7 bases not matched to a gene. The CDR3 totals 15 residues. Germline V CDR1 and CDR2: MNHEY, SMNVEV (reference sequence). The DNA for the CDR3 is TGTGCCAGCAGTCTCCAGGGCGGGGGGTACAATGAGCAGTTCTTC. This sequence encodes CASSLQGGGYNEQFF.

This rearrangement joins TRBV24-1 to TRBJ1-5, with a weak D call TRBD1 (6 bases). Germline CDR1 reads KGHDR; CDR2 reads SFDVKD. The germline V and J ends were trimmed by 3 bases and 5 bases, with 10 bases remaining between them. CDR3 size: 14 residues. CDR3 sequence reads: CATSDGPGDQPQHF. DNA for the CDR3: TGTGCCACCAGTGATGGTCCAGGGGATCAGCCCCAGCATTTT.

This clonotype was detected ten times or more. The V gene is TRBV10-3, the J gene TRBJ2-7, with a possible D match to TRBD2 (5 bases). Per germline, CDR1 ENHRY and CDR2 SYGVKD. V lost 2 bases and J 2 bases, leaving 10 bases between the germline ends. CDR3 length equals 14 residues. The CDR3 protein is CAISEVSGTYEQYF. The CDR3 DNA sequence: TGTGCCATCAGTGAGGTATCGGGAACCTACGAGCAGTACTTC.

This clonotype has at least ten counts. The J gene is TRBJ2-1, the V gene TRBV7-2, with 7 bases matching TRBD2. This CDR3 spans 16 amino acids. CDR1 and CDR2 (germline): SGHTA, FQGNSA. Trimming removed 4 bases from V and 7 bases from J; junction bases left unmatched: 13. CDR3 DNA: TGTGCCAGCAGCTACGTGGCGGGAGAGCGGAAAAATGAGCAGTTCTTC. Amino acid sequence: CASSYVAGERKNEQFF.

CDR3 in DNA: TGTGCCAACAGCACGACAGGAGGTCAGCCCCAGCATTTT. Its translation: CANSTTGGQPQHF. V and J are TRBV2 and TRBJ1-5; tentatively, D is TRBD1 (6 bases). From germline, CDR1 is SNHLY and CDR2 FYNNEI. Trimming shortened V by 10 bases and J by 6 bases, and 16 bases separated the two germline ends. This CDR3 is built from 13 residues.

The V call is TRBV27, the J call TRBJ2-1; D may be TRBD2 (6 bases). The germline CDR1 and CDR2 sequences are MNHEY and SMNVEV (reference sequence). The CDR3 is 13 residues long. The CDR3 reads CVSGTPSYNEQFF. The CDR3 DNA follows: TGTGTATCCGGGACTCCCTCCTACAATGAGCAGTTCTTC.

This clonotype was seen at least ten times. The V gene is TRBV28, the J gene TRBJ1-1, with D tentatively TRBD1 (5 bases). The CDR3 extends over 15 amino acids. Germline CDR1 and CDR2: MDHEN and SYDVKM. The V end lost 3 bases, the J end lost 0 bases, and 11 bases lay between the germline ends. CDR3 DNA: TGTGCCAGCAGTTTTTTTGGGGGAGTGAACACTGAAGCTTTCTTT. Protein: CASSFFGGVNTEAFF. Using reference TRBV28 and TRBJ1-1 for the parts outside the CDR3, the full variable domain is DVKVTQSSRYLVKRTGEKVFLECVQDMDHENMFWYRQDPGLGLRLIYFSYDVKMKEKGDIPEGYSVSREKKERFSLILESASTNQTSMYLCASSFFGGVNTEAFFGQGTRLTVV.

In its sample, this clonotype was seen many times. This rearrangement joins TRBV7-9 to TRBJ1-1; D unclear. The V end was cut by 1 base, the J end by 3 bases, with 6 bases between. CDR1 and CDR2 from the germline V gene are SEHNR and FQNEAQ (reference sequence). The CDR3 length is 13 residues. CDR3 residues: CASSLGDYTEAFF. CDR3 DNA: TGTGCCAGCAGCTTAGGAGACTACACTGAAGCTTTCTTT.

This chain joins TRBV9 and TRBJ1-1, with D possibly matching TRBD1 (6 bases). Per germline, CDR1 SGDLS and CDR2 YYNGEE. V dropped 0 bases and J dropped 1 base, with 16 bases sitting between them. The CDR3 length is 17 residues. CDR3 bases: TGTGCCAGCAGCGTAGATCGCATGACACAGGGGAACACTGAAGCTTTCTTT. Translation: CASSVDRMTQGNTEAFF. Full variable domain (outside the CDR3, taken from reference TRBV9 and TRBJ1-1): DSGVTQTPKHLITATGQRVTLRCSPRSGDLSVYWYQQSLDQGLQFLIQYYNGEERAKGNILERFSAQQFPDLHSELNLSSLELGDSALYFCASSVDRMTQGNTEAFFGQGTRLTVV.

This clonotype was found many times. The genes are TRBV11-2 and TRBJ2-7; the match to TRBD2 covers 14 bases. The CDR3 sequence is 15 residues long. The trim removed 5 bases at V and 6 bases at J, leaving 6 bases unmatched. The germline V gene has CDR1 SGHAT and CDR2 FQNNGV. Written as DNA, the CDR3 is TGTGCCAGCAGCCCGGGACTAGCGGGAGCCCCCGAGCAGTACTTC. It encodes CASSPGLAGAPEQYF.

This chain uses TRBV4-1 with TRBJ1-5; 9 bases match TRBD1. There are 15 residues in the CDR3. Germline CDR1 and CDR2: MGHRA and YSYEKL. Trimming cost V 1 base and J 7 bases; bases outside gene matches: 5. CDR3 sequence reads: CASSQAFTGGQPQHF. The DNA for the CDR3 is TGCGCCAGCAGCCAAGCGTTCACAGGGGGCCAGCCCCAGCATTTT.

This clonotype was counted only a few times. The rearrangement uses TRBV29-1 and TRBJ1-2; perhaps TRBD1 as D (6 bases). Trimming shortened V by 0 bases and J by 2 bases, and 7 bases separated the two germline ends. The CDR3 is made up of 13 amino acids. The germline V gene encodes CDR1 SQVTM and CDR2 ANQGSEA. As DNA, the CDR3 is TGCAGCGTTGAAGAAACAGGGAACTATGGCTACACCTTC. Protein sequence: CSVEETGNYGYTF.

This clonotype showed up many times. The chain is built from TRBV6-2 or TRBV6-3 and TRBJ1-1; D ambiguous. Germline V gives CDR1 MNHEY, CDR2 SVGEGT. The CDR3 has 13 residues. V lost 10 bases and J 1 base, leaving 13 bases between the germline ends. In nucleotides, the CDR3 is TGTGCCACCCGTCGGACGGCGAACACTGAAGCTTTCTTT. This gives the protein CATRRTANTEAFF.

This chain joins TRBV11-2 and TRBJ2-7; D not certain. The V gene's germline CDR1 is SGHAT and CDR2 FQNNGV. The CDR3 covers 15 residues. The germline V and J ends were trimmed by 4 bases and 1 base, with 14 bases remaining between them. The CDR3 region is CASSSTDPSSYEQYF. The CDR3 DNA follows: TGTGCCAGCAGCTCAACGGACCCATCTTCCTACGAGCAGTACTTC.

This clonotype was counted at least ten times. V and J are TRBV5-1 and TRBJ1-2; the D is unclear. Germline assignment: CDR1 SGHRS and CDR2 YFSETQ. V was shortened by 3 bases and J by 3 bases, with 9 bases between the two germline ends. CDR3 length equals 13 residues. The CDR3 DNA is TGCGCCAGCAGCTCCGCTTGGGACTATGGCTACACCTTC. It translates to CASSSAWDYGYTF.

This clonotype was counted at least ten times. The rearrangement links TRBV19 to TRBJ2-7; no definite D call. CDR3 length equals 13 residues. V gave up 3 bases and J gave up 4 bases, with 10 bases separating them. CDR1 is LNHDA, CDR2 SQIVND, per germline (reference sequence). In DNA, the CDR3 is TGTGCCAGTAGTATCGCGCAGGAATACGAGCAGTACTTC. Translation: CASSIAQEYEQYF.

This clonotype was recorded at least ten times. The chain employs TRBV6-1 and TRBJ2-3; TRBD1 or TRBD2 may be the D gene (6 bases each). With 7 bases removed from V and 0 bases from J, the gap between germline ends came to 14 bases. The CDR3 runs 15 residues. Germline V gene lookup returns CDR1 MNHNS and CDR2 SASEGT. The CDR3 nucleotides are TGTGCCAGCATACAGTGGGGGGCTAGCACAGATACGCAGTATTTT. Encoded protein: CASIQWGASTDTQYF.

V is TRBV4-1 and J is TRBJ1-2; 12 nucleotides line up with TRBD1. This CDR3 contains 15 residues. V gave up 6 bases and J gave up 7 bases; unmatched junction bases: 9. Germline CDR1 MGHRA, CDR2 YSYEKL. The CDR3 DNA reads as TGCGCCAGCAGGCGCCCGGGACAGGGGGCTCGTGGCTACACCTTC. It codes for CASRRPGQGARGYTF.

This clonotype was found many times. V is TRBV7-9 and J is TRBJ2-7; 10 bases map to TRBD2. J lost 4 bases, V lost 0 bases, and 0 bases had no gene match. CDR1 and CDR2 from the germline V gene are SEHNR and FQNEAQ (reference sequence). CDR3 size: 14 residues. The CDR3 protein is CASSLASGGYEQYF. The CDR3 DNA sequence: TGTGCCAGCAGCTTAGCTAGCGGGGGGTACGAGCAGTACTTC.